Detailed here is one TCR beta chain. The data are from a study of blood T cell repertoires in COVID-19. In the study overall: Acute and convalescent COVID-19 samples came from the United States, Italy and Spain. The analysed material was cDNA or gDNA that came from T cells, B-cell-depleted T cells, or PBMCs.

The assay was immunoSEQ multiplex PCR, and TCRdb's table has in-frame clones only and misses some. The table has approximately 220,000 clones, about 90% seen once; the top ten hold almost 4%. Enrolled through a virtual design, the participants were between roughly 18 and 95 years of age and came from 24 US areas. In assigning cohorts, the study relied on participant-reported clinical history. V lost 7 bases and J lost 2; bases outside the gene matches: 8. The CDR3 totals 14 residues. Per the germline V gene, CDR1 is MDHEN and CDR2 is SYDVKM. The chain recombines TRBV28 with TRBJ2-7, with 7 bases fitting TRBD2. The sequencing sample was made of PBMCs or T cells enriched from blood (not recorded which). This TCR derives from a woman under 40 with acute COVID-19. The CDR3 DNA sequence: TGTGCCAGCACTCCGGGGGGTTTGACCTACGAGCAGTACTTC. Its protein is CASTPGGLTYEQYF.